The T cell receptor beta chain described here comes from a study of blood T cell repertoires in COVID-19. Across the whole study: COVID-19 samples collected from the United States, Italy and Spain covered acute and convalescent phases. Nucleic acid was either cDNA or gDNA, and it came from T cells, B-cell-depleted T cells, or PBMCs.

V lost 1 base, J lost 6 bases, and 4 bases stayed unmatched. There are 14 residues in the CDR3. Per germline, CDR1 SGHAT and CDR2 FQNNGV. This clone showed up just a few times. Generated by immunoSEQ multiplex PCR, the TCRdb table keeps only in-frame clones and is missing some. The top ten hold about 10% of the sample, which has roughly 46,000 clones, 88% seen once. Material for sequencing was peripheral blood. The gene calls are TRBV11-2 and TRBJ1-2; TRBD1 matches at 8 bases. This TCR was sampled from a man aged 50-59 years with active COVID-19. The CDR3 DNA is TGTGCCAGCAGCTTAGCCGACAGGGGCGATGGCTACACCTTC. The encoded protein is CASSLADRGDGYTF.